The rows below give T cell receptor beta chains drawn from one sample of a study of beta chain features in type 1 diabetes. TCRdb's copy holds only in-frame clones and misses some; the assay was immunoSEQ multiplex PCR. The sample holds some 70,000 clones; approximately 47% are singletons and the top ten take around 0.72%. Sequenced: central memory CD4+ T cells from blood. The source of these receptors is a man aged 25 to 40 with type 1 diabetes. CDR3s include the opening cysteine and the closing phenylalanine or tryptophan.

J: TRBJ1-3; V: TRBV10-1; CDR3: CASSTGQTSGNTIYF
J: TRBJ2-1; V: TRBV2; CDR3: CASREPGTGVDEQFF
J: TRBJ2-1; V: TRBV18; CDR3: CASSPQSGGASHEQFF
J: TRBJ2-7; V: TRBV10-3; CDR3: CAISGTSESPYEQYF
J: TRBJ1-2; V: TRBV11-2; CDR3: CASSLGDNFLHGYTF
J: TRBJ1-2; V: TRBV6-1; CDR3: CASSPGGVYGYTF
J: TRBJ2-1; V: TRBV12-5; CDR3: CASGPGGGEQFF
J: TRBJ1-1; V: TRBV5-1; CDR3: CASSFDGGLNTEAFF
J: TRBJ2-1; V: TRBV7-9; CDR3: CASSSYGLAIFSEQFF
J: TRBJ1-1; V: TRBV28; CDR3: CASSLGAAGDTEAFF
J: TRBJ2-7; V: TRBV27; CDR3: CASSLLAGQIPYEQYF
J: TRBJ1-1; V: TRBV14; CDR3: CASSLGGGGTEAFF
J: TRBJ2-1; V: TRBV11-2; CDR3: CASSPGQTFYNEQFF
J: TRBJ2-7; V: TRBV6-1; CDR3: CASRAGGAYYEQYF
J: TRBJ1-1; V: TRBV12-5; CDR3: CASGSLLDTEAFF
J: TRBJ2-2; V: TRBV7-8; CDR3: CASSTTGANTGELFF
J: TRBJ2-5; V: TRBV19; CDR3: CASSALAGETQYF
J: TRBJ2-1; V: TRBV5-4; CDR3: CASSLTSSGSYNEQFF
J: TRBJ2-1; V: TRBV5-1; CDR3: CASSLRGDNEQFF
J: TRBJ1-4; V: TRBV30; CDR3: CAWSRDREVQKLFF
J: TRBJ1-2; V: TRBV6-1; CDR3: CASSAGQGANYGYTF
J: TRBJ2-5; V: TRBV9; CDR3: CASSFGTGPLETQYF
J: TRBJ2-7; V: TRBV6-1; CDR3: CASSRDRGHEQYF
J: TRBJ1-1; V: TRBV27; CDR3: CASSPAGVGKTEAFF
J: TRBJ2-7; V: TRBV6-5; CDR3: CASSYSTGDRGEQYF
J: TRBJ1-1; V: TRBV2; CDR3: CASSVRGPAEAFF
J: TRBJ2-3; V: TRBV18; CDR3: CASSPGDRRGNTQYF
J: TRBJ1-2; V: TRBV2; CDR3: CASSLDRDPPGYGYTF
J: TRBJ1-6; V: TRBV7-6; CDR3: CASSSRDTGSPLHF
J: TRBJ2-3; V: TRBV18; CDR3: CASSPPVAGLFSDTQYF
J: TRBJ2-2; V: TRBV10-1; CDR3: CASSESGGGTNTGELFF
J: TRBJ2-5; V: TRBV2; CDR3: CASRLRGEQYF
J: TRBJ2-5; V: TRBV7-2; CDR3: CASSGLGGQYF
J: TRBJ2-3; V: TRBV2; CDR3: CASSVRQGVSTDTQYF
J: TRBJ2-7; V: TRBV29-1; CDR3: CSVEAYAKGAKQYF
J: TRBJ2-7; V: TRBV18; CDR3: CASSPGRDRVTEQYF
J: TRBJ1-1; V: TRBV2; CDR3: CASSEGQGKGTEAFF
J: TRBJ1-2; V: TRBV4-2; CDR3: CASSPLVTEYGYTF
J: TRBJ1-2; V: TRBV10-3; CDR3: CAIRGSGSDGYTF
J: TRBJ2-2; V: TRBV10-3; CDR3: CAISLQGTNTGELFF
J: TRBJ2-7; V: TRBV5-1; CDR3: CASSPGHQTDEQYF